These T cell receptor beta chains were read from a single sample in a study of CD8+ T cells in alopecia areata. The protocol was immunoSEQ multiplex PCR, while the TCRdb copy is restricted to in-frame clones and leaves out a portion. The sample shows around 100,000 clones, roughly two fifths of them seen only once. Material: CD8+ T cells sorted from blood, obtained at week 24, from a patient treated with tofacitinib. These receptors originate from a human donor with alopecia areata. Both conserved end residues are part of each CDR3. Each record gives: J gene, V gene, CDR3 protein.

j_gene: TRBJ2-1; v_gene: TRBV29-1; CDR3aa: CSVASGANNEQFF
j_gene: TRBJ1-5; v_gene: TRBV28; CDR3aa: CASSPYGNNQPQHF
j_gene: TRBJ1-1; v_gene: TRBV29-1; CDR3aa: CSAGARGTEAFF
j_gene: TRBJ1-1; v_gene: TRBV6-5; CDR3aa: CASSLSLGTEAFF
j_gene: TRBJ2-7; v_gene: TRBV10-1; CDR3aa: CASSARQGSYEQYF
j_gene: TRBJ2-7; v_gene: TRBV19; CDR3aa: CATSGVTYEQYF
j_gene: TRBJ2-7; v_gene: TRBV4-1; CDR3aa: CASSQEGTGGLRRDEQYF
j_gene: TRBJ1-2; v_gene: TRBV2; CDR3aa: CASSETGSNYGYTF
j_gene: TRBJ2-1; v_gene: TRBV29-1; CDR3aa: CSVWTSVSYNEQFF
j_gene: TRBJ2-5; v_gene: TRBV29-1; CDR3aa: CSGTGTGVHGLAAVQETQYF
j_gene: TRBJ1-4; v_gene: TRBV4-1; CDR3aa: CASSQDRVTEKLFF
j_gene: TRBJ2-1; v_gene: TRBV5-4; CDR3aa: CASRGGGAGNEQFF
j_gene: TRBJ1-5; v_gene: TRBV28; CDR3aa: CASSLFRSNQPQHF
j_gene: TRBJ2-7; v_gene: TRBV29-1; CDR3aa: CSVVSGLGYEQYF
j_gene: TRBJ1-2; v_gene: TRBV27; CDR3aa: CASRGTGLEGYTF
j_gene: TRBJ2-7; v_gene: TRBV4-1; CDR3aa: CASSQVGSYEQYF